This TCR beta chain was recovered during a study of T cell repertoires in cytomegalovirus infection. Study-wide background: Indicated by public TCR beta signatures were CMV infection and matching HLA type.

This clonotype was counted only a few times. MiXCR was run by TCRdb on the reads, yielding one entry per CDR3 protein. The sample records around 350,000 distinct CDR3 sequences, roughly 20% being singletons. The sequenced sample was PBMCs. This receptor was obtained from a human donor in good health (CMV status not recorded). Some clones in this sample may be carry-over from other donors' samples.

CDR3 sequence: CATSIEIGDNEKLFF. In DNA form, the CDR3 reads TGTGCCACCAGCATTGAGATCGGAGATAATGAAAAACTGTTTTTT. The chain is built from TRBV15 and TRBJ1-4; D gene ambiguous. Germline-derived CDR1 and CDR2 are LNHNV and YYDKDF (reference sequence). The CDR3 has 15 amino acids. Trimming pared 4 bases from V and 4 bases from J, leaving 13 bases between.